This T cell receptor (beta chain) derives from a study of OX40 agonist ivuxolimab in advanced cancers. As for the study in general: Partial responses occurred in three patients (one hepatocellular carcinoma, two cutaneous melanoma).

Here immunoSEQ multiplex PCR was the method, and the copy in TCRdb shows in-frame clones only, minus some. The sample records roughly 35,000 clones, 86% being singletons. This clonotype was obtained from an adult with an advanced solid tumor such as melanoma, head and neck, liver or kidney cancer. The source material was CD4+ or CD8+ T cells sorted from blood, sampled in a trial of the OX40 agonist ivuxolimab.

The CDR3 loop reads CASSSGRLTEAFF. The CDR3 DNA sequence: TGTGCCAGCAGCTCGGGACGGCTCACTGAAGCTTTCTTT. J is TRBJ1-1 and V is TRBV11-3; D may be TRBD1 (5 bases). The CDR3 is 13 amino acids. Germline CDR1 and CDR2: SGHNT and YENEEA. V lost 4 bases, J lost 4 bases, and 10 bases lay in between.